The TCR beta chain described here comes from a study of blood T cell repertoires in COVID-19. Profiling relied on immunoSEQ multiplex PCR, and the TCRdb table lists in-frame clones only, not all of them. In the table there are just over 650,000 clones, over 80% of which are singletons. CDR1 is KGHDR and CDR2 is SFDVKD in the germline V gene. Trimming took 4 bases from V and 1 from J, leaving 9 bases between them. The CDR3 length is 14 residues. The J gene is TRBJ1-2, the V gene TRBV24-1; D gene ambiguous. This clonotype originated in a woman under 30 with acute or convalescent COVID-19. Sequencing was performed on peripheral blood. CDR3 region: CATSDPANNYGYTF. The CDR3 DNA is TGTGCCACCAGTGACCCCGCGAATAACTATGGCTACACCTTC.